This is a list of T cell receptor beta chains from one sample in a study of radiotherapy plus CTLA-4 blockade in lung cancer. The data were produced by immunoSEQ multiplex PCR, yet TCRdb's version contains in-frame clones alone and is incomplete. The data contain 25,000 to 40,000 clones, around 70% of them singletons. The material was peripheral blood, obtained from a patient treated with radiotherapy plus ipilimumab. The receptor source for this set is a human donor with non-small cell lung cancer whose response to radiotherapy plus ipilimumab could not be evaluated. Each CDR3 is given with its conserved first and last residue. A D gene is named only where the DNA matches it firmly. Only some rows state a clone size, as once, few, many or a class for expanded clones.

few TRBD2 TRBJ2-1 TRBV6-1 CASRVAGGRNEQFF TGTGCCAGCAGGGTAGCGGGAGGCCGGAATGAGCAGTTCTTC
NA NA TRBJ1-5 TRBV27 CASSFDSYSNQPQHF TGTGCCAGCAGTTTTGACAGTTATAGCAATCAGCCCCAGCATTTT
few TRBD2 TRBJ2-2 TRBV7-9 CASSSRTSGVAGELFF TGTGCCAGCAGCTCAAGGACTAGCGGGGTAGCGGGGGAGCTGTTTTTT
once TRBD1 TRBJ2-6 TRBV27 CASRRQGASGANVLTF TGTGCCAGCAGAAGACAGGGGGCGTCGGGGGCCAACGTCCTGACTTTC
NA TRBD1 TRBJ2-1 TRBV27 CASSLWGTGGNNEQLF TGTGCCAGCAGTTTATGGGGGACAGGGGGGAACAATGAGCAGCTCTTC
NA NA TRBJ2-7 TRBV2 CASSDGVETYEQYF TGTGCCAGCAGTGACGGGGTAGAAACCTACGAGCAGTACTTC
once NA TRBJ1-5 TRBV18 CASSPSGGNQPQHF TGTGCCAGCTCACCCAGCGGGGGAAATCAGCCCCAGCATTTT
NA NA TRBJ2-4 TRBV7-8 CASRRSDSNIQYF TGTGCCAGCAGACGATCCGACAGCAACATTCAGTACTTC
NA NA TRBJ2-2 TRBV7-2 CASSFSNTGELFF TGTGCCAGCAGCTTCTCGAACACCGGGGAGCTGTTTTTT
NA NA TRBJ1-2 TRBV28 CASRTQRGGGDGYTF TGTGCCAGTCGCACCCAGAGAGGCGGGGGTGATGGCTACACCTTC
NA NA TRBJ2-5 TRBV7-9 CASSQSSARTQYF TGTGCCAGCAGCCAGTCTAGCGCCAGAACCCAGTACTTC
NA NA TRBJ1-5 TRBV2 CASSEQLSGIVQPQHF TGTGCCAGCAGTGAACAGTTATCAGGGATCGTTCAGCCCCAGCATTTT
once TRBD1 TRBJ2-3 TRBV2 CASRRTGNTDTQYF TGTGCCAGCCGCCGGACAGGGAATACAGATACGCAGTATTTT
NA NA TRBJ2-3 TRBV21-1 CASSKYVLFVVTGLADTDTQYF TGTGCCAGCAGCAAATATGTTCTATTTGTTGTAACTGGACTAGCGGACACAGATACGCAGTATTTT
NA NA TRBJ2-7 TRBV28 CASSRGWPIEQYF TGTGCCAGCAGTCGCGGGTGGCCTATTGAGCAGTACTTC
NA NA TRBJ1-3 TRBV4-1 CASSQSRSSGNTIYF TGCGCCAGCAGCCAATCCCGTTCCTCTGGAAACACCATATATTTT
NA TRBD2 TRBJ2-1 TRBV12-5 CASGFMGLAGVLSSYNEQFF TGTGCTAGTGGTTTTATGGGACTAGCGGGGGTCCTGAGCTCCTACAATGAGCAGTTCTTC
few NA TRBJ2-4 TRBV11-2 CASSLEWGTGAKNIQYF TGTGCCAGCAGCTTAGAGTGGGGAACAGGGGCCAAAAACATTCAGTACTTC
NA TRBD2 TRBJ2-7 TRBV28 CASSHLVAGAHEQYF TGTGCCAGCAGTCACCTAGTGGCGGGAGCTCACGAGCAGTACTTC
few NA TRBJ1-2 TRBV29-1 CSVEDLAGAAGGYTF TGCAGCGTTGAAGATCTGGCAGGGGCCGCCGGGGGCTACACCTTC
NA TRBD2 TRBJ2-5 TRBV5-1 CASSTGLAGLLQETQYF TGCGCCAGCAGCACGGGACTAGCGGGATTACTCCAAGAGACCCAGTACTTC
few NA TRBJ2-7 TRBV7-2 CASSFNTLTGGEYF TGTGCCAGCAGCTTTAACACACTAACAGGAGGGGAGTACTTC
NA NA TRBJ2-7 TRBV7-2 CASSSTNMGSMGVEQYF TGTGCCAGCAGCTCAACCAATATGGGATCTATGGGAGTGGAGCAGTACTTC
NA NA TRBJ2-5 TRBV6-1 CASSRGQQETQYF TGTGCCAGTAGCCGGGGACAACAAGAGACCCAGTACTTC
NA NA TRBJ1-5 TRBV4-1 CASSQDLGDQPQHF TGCGCCAGCAGCCAAGATCTTGGAGATCAGCCCCAGCATTTT
NA TRBD2 TRBJ2-7 TRBV7-9 CASSPRTSAIEQYF TGTGCCAGCAGCCCGAGGACTAGCGCGATCGAGCAGTACTTC
once NA TRBJ1-2 TRBV30 CAWRALAAYGYTF TGTGCCTGGAGAGCCCTTGCCGCCTATGGCTACACCTTC
NA NA TRBJ1-3 TRBV5-1 CASSSTGISGNTIYF TGCGCCAGCAGCTCTACAGGGATATCTGGAAACACCATATATTTT
few NA TRBJ2-5 TRBV19 CASSIAGSRETQYF TGTGCCAGTAGTATAGCCGGGAGTCGGGAGACCCAGTACTTC
NA TRBD2 TRBJ2-1 TRBV2 CASSKRLAGGPYNEQFF TGTGCCAGCAGTAAAAGGCTAGCGGGAGGGCCCTACAATGAGCAGTTCTTC
NA NA TRBJ2-7 TRBV4-2 CASSQGEQRLYF TGTGCCAGCAGCCAAGGAGAGCAGAGACTTTACTTC
few NA TRBJ1-1 TRBV18 CASSPPSARRYTEAFF TGTGCCAGCTCACCACCATCTGCCAGGAGGTACACTGAAGCTTTCTTT
NA TRBD2 TRBJ2-7 TRBV2 CASSDGWASGRASYEQYF TGTGCCAGCAGTGATGGATGGGCTAGCGGGAGGGCCTCCTACGAGCAGTACTTC
NA TRBD2 TRBJ2-5 TRBV5-1 CASSLVPGLAGYVQETQYF TGCGCCAGCAGCTTGGTTCCGGGACTAGCGGGATATGTCCAAGAGACCCAGTACTTC
NA TRBD2 TRBJ2-2 TRBV7-2 CASSSAGAETGELFF TGTGCCAGCAGCTCAGCGGGAGCTGAGACCGGGGAGCTGTTTTTT
NA TRBD1 TRBJ1-3 TRBV2 CASSRTGFGNTIYF TGTGCCAGCAGCCGGACAGGGTTTGGAAACACCATATATTTT
NA TRBD2 TRBJ2-1 TRBV19 CASSKGAGGDNEQFF TGTGCCAGTAGTAAAGGGGCGGGAGGGGACAATGAGCAGTTCTTC
few TRBD2 TRBJ2-3 TRBV5-4 CASSLPLAGDTQYF TGTGCCAGCAGCTTACCCCTAGCGGGAGATACGCAGTATTTT
NA NA TRBJ1-2 TRBV5-1 CASSFSSNYGYTF TGCGCCAGCAGCTTCTCTAGTAACTATGGCTACACCTTC
NA NA TRBJ2-7 TRBV29-1 CSAAEDSYEQYF TGCAGCGCCGCGGAGGACTCCTACGAGCAGTACTTC
NA NA TRBJ1-1 TRBV30 CASDNRNVNTEAFF TGTGCCTCCGACAACAGAAATGTGAACACTGAAGCTTTCTTT
NA NA TRBJ2-3 TRBV19 CASSIGQVATDTQYF TGTGCCAGTAGTATAGGACAGGTTGCCACAGATACGCAGTATTTT
NA TRBD2 TRBJ2-1 TRBV5-1 CASSGGLAGVNEQFF TGCGCCAGCAGCGGGGGACTAGCGGGCGTCAATGAGCAGTTCTTC
NA NA TRBJ2-5 TRBV11-2 CASSLGQTQYF TGTGCCAGCAGCTTAGGGCAGACCCAGTACTTC
NA TRBD2 TRBJ2-7 TRBV11-2 CASSSLAGGLHEQYF TGTGCCAGCAGCTCCTTAGCGGGAGGGCTGCACGAGCAGTACTTC
NA NA TRBJ1-2 TRBV19 CASNPTGSYGYTF TGTGCCAGTAATCCAACAGGGTCCTATGGCTACACCTTC
medium-sized NA TRBJ1-2 TRBV6-6 CASSLQGPRGGYTF TGTGCCAGCAGTCTCCAGGGCCCCCGCGGTGGCTACACCTTC
NA NA TRBJ1-2 TRBV27 CASSLGGAGNYGYTF TGTGCCAGCAGTTTAGGGGGGGCGGGAAACTATGGCTACACCTTC
NA TRBD2 TRBJ2-1 TRBV5-4 CASSLYSRSGSGNEQFF TGTGCCAGCAGCTTGTATAGTCGTAGCGGGAGTGGCAATGAGCAGTTCTTC
NA NA TRBJ1-1 TRBV29-1 CSVAEGTEF NA
NA TRBD2 TRBJ2-7 TRBV13 CASSVPPGLASYEQYF TGTGCCAGCAGCGTCCCCCCGGGACTAGCCTCCTACGAGCAGTACTTC
medium-sized NA TRBJ1-1 TRBV11-2 CASSLGNEAFF TGTGCCAGCAGCTTAGGTAATGAAGCTTTCTTT
NA TRBD2 TRBJ2-1 TRBV6-1 CASSGTSGSYNEQFF TGTGCCAGCAGTGGGACTAGCGGCTCCTACAATGAGCAGTTCTTC
NA NA TRBJ2-3 TRBV29-1 CSVVEDSLLPTDTQYF TGCAGCGTTGTCGAGGACAGTCTCTTGCCCACAGATACGCAGTATTTT
once TRBD2 TRBJ2-7 TRBV4-3 CASSQGRKGLAGGNYEQYF TGCGCCAGCAGCCAAGGACGAAAGGGACTAGCGGGAGGAAACTACGAGCAGTACTTC
NA TRBD1 TRBJ2-1 TRBV5-1 CASSMGQRQFF TGCGCCAGCAGCATGGGACAGAGGCAGTTCTTC
few NA TRBJ2-3 TRBV5-1 CASSSIPNTDTQYF TGCGCCAGCAGCTCCATCCCAAACACAGATACGCAGTATTTT